This T cell receptor beta chain was captured in a study of cytomegalovirus exposure and HLA in healthy donors. The PCR employed 60 Vbeta primers together with 13 Jbeta primers. The protocol was immunoSEQ multiplex PCR, while the TCRdb copy is restricted to in-frame clones and leaves out a portion. The sample carries some 130,000 clones, 80% recorded once. The ends were cut back, 7 bases at V and 9 bases at J, with 13 bases in the middle. The length of the CDR3 is 11 residues. In germline, CDR1 is SQVTM, CDR2 ANQGSEA. On this clone itself: Its antigen is unidentified.

Study results and caveats: Testing in vitro showed a few CMV-associated chains specific for CMV antigens. It was reported that the classifier diagnosed cytomegalovirus status with high specificity and sensitivity in both the original and validation cohorts.

Healthy bone marrow donors supplied every sample. The specimen sequenced was PBMCs. The sequence came from a young man in good health and CMV-seronegative. The chain carries TRBV29-1 and TRBJ2-1; D may be TRBD1 (6 bases). Here the CDR3 reads CSGQVQGEQFF. CDR3 sequence (DNA): TGCAGCGGACAGGTTCAGGGTGAGCAGTTCTTC.